This T cell receptor (beta chain) was identified in a study of T cells in Graves' hyperthyroidism and ophthalmopathy. This clonotype has ten or more counts. No antigen is known for it. Findings and caveats of the study: Blood held most thyroid clonotypes expanded above 0.001 frequency.

V shed 4 bases and J shed 8 bases, with 12 bases lying between them. Germline CDR1 is MNHEY and CDR2 is SMNVEV (reference sequence). CDR3 length equals 13 residues. Amplification of TCR beta CDR3 regions was performed using RNA transcripts as template. The TCR CDR3 first-round RT-PCR relied on the HTBI primer set. One entry per CDR3 protein results from TCRdb running MiXCR on the multiplex PCR reads. Found here are 300,000 to 350,000 distinct CDR3 sequences, over 11% of them singletons; the top ten hold roughly 24%. The rearrangement links TRBV27 to TRBJ1-3; D gene ambiguous. The material sequenced was blood. The source of this sequence is a woman in her twenties or thirties with Graves' hyperthyroidism. CDR3 DNA: TGTGCCAGCAGTTCCCGGGCCGGGGACACCATATATTTT. This codes for CASSSRAGDTIYF.